The 2 T cell receptor beta chains below all came from one sample that was sequenced in a study of T cell responses to AZD1222 COVID-19 vaccine. Assay used: immunoSEQ multiplex PCR; TCRdb lists only in-frame clones, some missing. In the table there are around 140,000 clones, more than 85% of which are singletons. Sequenced here: peripheral blood, sampled on day 0 of AZD1222 vaccination. These receptors were taken from an adult in good health.

J is TRBJ1-6 and V is TRBV6-1, with TRBD1 as a possible D gene (5 bases). The CDR3 has 14 amino acids. Trimming removed 3 bases from V and 14 bases from J, with 17 bases in between. Germline-derived CDR1 and CDR2 are MNHNS and SASEGT. The CDR3 DNA sequence: TGTGCCAGCAGTGAGGGCAGGGCCCGTCTCACCCTCCACTTT. Amino acid sequence: CASSEGRARLTLHF.

The chain joins TRBV12-5 to TRBJ1-1; D not certain. Trimming stripped 6 bases from V and 2 bases from J, with 4 bases between. The germline V gene encodes CDR1 LGHNT and CDR2 FRNRAP. The CDR3 is 11 amino acids. The CDR3 region is CASGVNTEAFF. CDR3 bases: TGTGCTAGTGGCGTAAACACTGAAGCTTTCTTT.